Each of the 17 T cell receptor beta chains below was sequenced from the same sample in a study of T cell responses to AZD1222 COVID-19 vaccine. Profiled with immunoSEQ multiplex PCR; TCRdb holds only in-frame clones, not every one. The sample comprises around 110,000 clones, roughly 90% of which are singletons, and 6% to 8% rests with the top ten. The sample here was peripheral blood, taken on day 0 of AZD1222 vaccination. These receptors all stem from an adult in good health.

This chain links TRBV30 with TRBJ1-6; a possible D gene is TRBD1 (6 bases). Between the trimmed V and J ends, which lost 0 bases and 10 bases, there was a span of 19 bases. CDR1 and CDR2 from the germline V gene are GTSNPN and SVGIG (reference sequence). The CDR3 sequence is 16 residues long. CDR3 nucleotide sequence: TGTGCCTGGAGTGTACTGGGAGACAGGAGATTATCACCCCTCCACTTT. Translating gives CAWSVLGDRRLSPLHF. The full variable domain, completed using reference TRBV30 and TRBJ1-6, is SQTIHQWPATLVQPVGSPLSLECTVEGTSNPNLYWYRQAAGRGLQLLFYSVGIGQISSEVPQNLSASRPQDRQFILSSKKLLLSDSGFYLCAWSVLGDRRLSPLHFGNGTRLTVT.

The rearrangement joins TRBV4-1 to TRBJ1-1; TRBD1 aligns across 7 bases. The CDR3 runs 14 residues. The V gene's germline CDR1 is MGHRA and CDR2 YSYEKL. The ends lost 4 bases at V and 2 bases at J; junction bases unmatched: 4. CDR3 in amino acids: CASSPGGANTEAFF. CDR3 nucleotide sequence: TGCGCCAGCAGCCCAGGGGGAGCAAACACTGAAGCTTTCTTT.

This clone was observed a few times. J is TRBJ2-3 and V is TRBV27; D gene uncertain. V lost 6 bases to trimming and J lost 4 bases, with 11 bases between them. Germline values: CDR1 MNHEY, CDR2 SMNVEV (reference sequence). The CDR3 spans 13 residues. CDR3 nucleotide sequence: TGTGCCAGCAGCATATCTAGGCCAGATACGCAGTATTTT. It is translated as CASSISRPDTQYF.

This clone turned up a few times. The rearrangement links TRBV29-1 to TRBJ1-2; 7 nucleotides match TRBD1. Germline V gene sequence: CDR1 SQVTM, CDR2 ANQGSEA. CDR3 size: 14 residues. The V and J ends lost 4 bases and 4 bases, in that order; junction bases with no gene match: 9. This chain's CDR3 is CSVGGQEGIYGYTF. CDR3 nucleotide sequence: TGCAGCGTTGGAGGACAGGAGGGTATCTATGGCTACACCTTC.

The V and J genes are TRBV29-1 and TRBJ1-3; D gene unclear. Germline CDR1 SQVTM, CDR2 ANQGSEA. V shed 0 bases and J shed 0 bases, with 12 bases lying between them. This CDR3 region has 16 residues. CDR3 bases: TGCAGCGTTGAAGAATCGGAGACCTTCTCTGGAAACACCATATATTTT. Translated: CSVEESETFSGNTIYF. Full variable domain (outside the CDR3, taken from reference TRBV29-1 and TRBJ1-3): SAVISQKPSRDICQRGTSLTIQCQVDSQVTMMFWYRQQPGQSLTLIATANQGSEATYESGFVIDKFPISRPNLTFSTLTVSNMSPEDSSIYLCSVEESETFSGNTIYFGEGSWLTVV.

A few counts support this clone. CDR3 amino acids: CASSLAGWTGTGYTF. CDR3 DNA: TGTGCCAGCAGCTTAGCAGGTTGGACAGGGACCGGCTACACCTTC. The rearrangement uses TRBV7-2 and TRBJ1-2; 8 bases agree with TRBD1. The CDR3 covers 15 residues. The ends lost 0 bases at V and 8 bases at J; junction bases unmatched: 8. The germline V gene encodes CDR1 SGHTA and CDR2 FQGNSA. The whole variable domain, filled in from reference TRBV7-2 and TRBJ1-2, reads GAGVSQSPSNKVTEKGKDVELRCDPISGHTALYWYRQSLGQGLEFLIYFQGNSAPDKSGLPSDRFSAERTGGSVSTLTIQRTQQEDSAVYLCASSLAGWTGTGYTFGSGTRLTVV.

The chain links TRBV5-1 to TRBJ2-7, with TRBD1 matching 8 bases. Germline values: CDR1 SGHRS, CDR2 YFSETQ. The CDR3 length is 16 residues. Unmatched junction bases numbered 8, after V lost 0 bases and J lost 3 bases. CDR3 in amino acids: CASSLVPNTGGYEQYF. The CDR3 coding sequence is TGCGCCAGCAGCTTGGTCCCAAATACAGGGGGCTACGAGCAGTACTTC. The full variable domain, completed using reference TRBV5-1 and TRBJ2-7, is KAGVTQTPRYLIKTRGQQVTLSCSPISGHRSVSWYQQTPGQGLQFLFEYFSETQRNKGNFPGRFSGRQFSNSRSEMNVSTLELGDSALYLCASSLVPNTGGYEQYFGPGTRLTVT.

The CDR3 DNA sequence: TGCGCCAGCAGCCAAGGGGATCGTGGCTACACCTTC. Encoded protein: CASSQGDRGYTF. V is TRBV4-1 and J is TRBJ1-2; D is unclear. Trimming took off 1 base at V and 7 bases at J, with 7 bases between the two ends. This CDR3 spans 12 amino acids. CDR1 is MGHRA, CDR2 YSYEKL, per germline.

The V call is TRBV28, the J call TRBJ1-6; D might be TRBD1 (5 bases). The CDR3 runs to 15 residues. Germline CDR1 MDHEN, CDR2 SYDVKM. V shed 3 bases and J shed 5 bases, with 11 bases lying between them. CDR3 nucleotides: TGTGCCAGCAGTTTCCCCAGGGCGGATAATTCACCCCTCCACTTT. Its translation is CASSFPRADNSPLHF.

This clone came up once. The chain carries TRBV9 and TRBJ1-6; maybe TRBD1 (6 bases). This CDR3 region has 16 residues. Germline assignment: CDR1 SGDLS and CDR2 YYNGEE. Trimming removed 4 bases at V and 6 bases at J, with 17 bases between. The CDR3: CASSLTGQPLNSPLHF. The CDR3 bases are TGTGCCAGCAGCCTCACAGGGCAACCCCTTAATTCACCCCTCCACTTT.

The rearrangement links TRBV27 to TRBJ1-5; D gene uncertain. The CDR3 has 16 residues. Germline CDR1 reads MNHEY; CDR2 reads SMNVEV (reference sequence). Trimming left V 1 base short and J 2 bases short, with 12 bases between. The CDR3 DNA follows: TGTGCCAGCAGTTTATTGAACTCCGGGGGCAATCAGCCCCAGCATTTT. Translating gives CASSLLNSGGNQPQHF.

This clone was seen once. The chain carries TRBV27 and TRBJ1-1; a possible D gene is TRBD1 (5 bases). Germline loops: CDR1 MNHEY, CDR2 SMNVEV (reference sequence). This CDR3 region has 16 residues. V gave up 3 bases and J gave up 3 bases, with 17 bases separating them. CDR3 DNA sequence: TGTGCCAGCAGTTTCATAAATTCCCGGGGGGACACTGAAGCTTTCTTT. It is translated as CASSFINSRGDTEAFF.

V gene TRBV2 combines with J gene TRBJ1-4; 8 nucleotides match TRBD1. CDR1 SNHLY and CDR2 FYNNEI come from the germline V gene. The CDR3 covers 15 residues. The V gene end was trimmed by 2 bases and the J gene end by 7 bases; junction bases not matched to a gene: 6. The DNA of the CDR3 is TGTGCCAGCAGTGAAAATGTCGGGACAGGTGAAAAACTGTTTTTT. It codes for CASSENVGTGEKLFF.

The V call is TRBV14, the J call TRBJ2-1; D is perhaps TRBD1 or TRBD2 (5 bases each). With 4 bases removed from V and 15 bases from J, the gap between germline ends came to 22 bases. The CDR3 is 14 amino acids. The germline gives CDR1 SGHDN, CDR2 FVKESK. DNA of the CDR3: TGTGCCAGCAGCCTAGCCAACAGCCTGGGACGGAGGTTCTTC. Its protein is CASSLANSLGRRFF.

The chain recombines TRBV10-3 with TRBJ1-1; TRBD1 aligns across 7 bases. J was trimmed by 8 bases and V by 8 bases; bases with no gene match: 8. This CDR3 is 12 amino acids long. Germline V gives CDR1 ENHRY, CDR2 SYGVKD. In nucleotides, the CDR3 is TGTGCCATCTGGACCAAACAGGGGGAAGCTTTCTTT. Its protein is CAIWTKQGEAFF.

This chain joins TRBV28 and TRBJ1-3, with a possible D match to TRBD1 (5 bases). V lost 2 bases and J lost 0, with 5 bases in between. This CDR3 contains 14 residues. CDR1 and CDR2 from the germline V gene are MDHEN and SYDVKM. CDR3 DNA: TGTGCCAGCAGTTTAGGGGGCTCTGGAAACACCATATATTTT. It encodes CASSLGGSGNTIYF. The complete variable domain, with remaining parts taken from reference TRBV28 and TRBJ1-3, reads DVKVTQSSRYLVKRTGEKVFLECVQDMDHENMFWYRQDPGLGLRLIYFSYDVKMKEKGDIPEGYSVSREKKERFSLILESASTNQTSMYLCASSLGGSGNTIYFGEGSWLTVV.

The genes are TRBV30 and TRBJ2-4, with 7 bases lining up with TRBD2. With 2 bases clipped from V and 9 bases from J, the junction kept 13 bases outside the gene matches. The CDR3 has 15 residues. Germline V gene sequence: CDR1 GTSNPN, CDR2 SVGIG (reference sequence). The CDR3 nucleotides are TGTGCCTGGAGTCATGCGGGAGCCCGCGAGGGCATTCAGTACTTC. Amino acids: CAWSHAGAREGIQYF.